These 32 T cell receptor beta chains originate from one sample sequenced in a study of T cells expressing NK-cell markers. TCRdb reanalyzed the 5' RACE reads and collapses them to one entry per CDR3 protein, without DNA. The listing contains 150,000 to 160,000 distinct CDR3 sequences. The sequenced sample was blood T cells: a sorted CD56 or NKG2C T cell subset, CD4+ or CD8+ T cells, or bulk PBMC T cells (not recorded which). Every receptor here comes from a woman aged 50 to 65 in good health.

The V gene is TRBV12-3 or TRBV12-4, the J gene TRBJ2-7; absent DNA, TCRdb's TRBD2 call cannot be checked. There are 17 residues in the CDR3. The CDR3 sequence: CASSVGTSGTSSYEQYF.

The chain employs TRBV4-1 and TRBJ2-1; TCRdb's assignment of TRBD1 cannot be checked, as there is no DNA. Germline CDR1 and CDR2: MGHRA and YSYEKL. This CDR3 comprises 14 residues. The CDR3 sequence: CASSNRGSYNEQFF.

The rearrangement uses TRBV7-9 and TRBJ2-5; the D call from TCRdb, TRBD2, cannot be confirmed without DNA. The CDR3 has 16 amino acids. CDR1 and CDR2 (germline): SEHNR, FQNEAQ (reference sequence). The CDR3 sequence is CASSTTSGEAQETQYF.

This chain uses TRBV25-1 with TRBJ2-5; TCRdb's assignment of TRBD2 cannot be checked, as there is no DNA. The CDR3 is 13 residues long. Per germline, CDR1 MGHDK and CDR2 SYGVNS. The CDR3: CASRRGFGETQYF.

The chain's CDR3 is CASSSLTDNTGELFF. The rearrangement uses TRBV5-4 and TRBJ2-2; there is no DNA to check the TCRdb D call of TRBD1. The CDR3 contains 15 residues. Germline-derived CDR1 and CDR2 are SGHNT and YYREEE (reference sequence).

CDR3 sequence reads: CASSLTNHEKLFF. The chain is built from TRBV11-2 and TRBJ1-4. Germline-derived CDR1 and CDR2 are SGHAT and FQNNGV. The CDR3 has 13 amino acids.

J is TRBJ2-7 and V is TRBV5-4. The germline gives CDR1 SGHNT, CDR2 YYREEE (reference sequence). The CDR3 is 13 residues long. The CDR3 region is CASSFGLPYEQYF.

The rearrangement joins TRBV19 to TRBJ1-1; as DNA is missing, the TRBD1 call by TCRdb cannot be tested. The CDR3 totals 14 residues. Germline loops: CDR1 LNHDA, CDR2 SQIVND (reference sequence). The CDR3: CASTAVYGTTEAFF.

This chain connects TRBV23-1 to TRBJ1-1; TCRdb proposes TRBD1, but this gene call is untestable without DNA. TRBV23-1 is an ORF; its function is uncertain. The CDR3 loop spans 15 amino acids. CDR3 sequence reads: CASSQIPDREGGAFF.

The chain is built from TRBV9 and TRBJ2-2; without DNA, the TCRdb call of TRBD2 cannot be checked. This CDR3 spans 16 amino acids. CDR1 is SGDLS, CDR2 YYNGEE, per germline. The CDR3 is CASGPSGLVDTGELFF. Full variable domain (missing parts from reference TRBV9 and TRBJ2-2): DSGVTQTPKHLITATGQRVTLRCSPRSGDLSVYWYQQSLDQGLQFLIQYYNGEERAKGNILERFSAQQFPDLHSELNLSSLELGDSALYFCASGPSGLVDTGELFFGEGSRLTVL.

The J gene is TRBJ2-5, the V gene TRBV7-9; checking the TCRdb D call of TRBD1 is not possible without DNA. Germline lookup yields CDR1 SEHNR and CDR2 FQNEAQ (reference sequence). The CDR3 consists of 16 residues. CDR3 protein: CASSTPGIRKGETQYF.

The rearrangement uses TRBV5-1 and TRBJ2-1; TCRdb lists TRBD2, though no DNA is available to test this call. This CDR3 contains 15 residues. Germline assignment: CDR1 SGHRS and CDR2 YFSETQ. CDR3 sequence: CASSQDSISYNEQFF. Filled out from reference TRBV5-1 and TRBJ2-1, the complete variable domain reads KAGVTQTPRYLIKTRGQQVTLSCSPISGHRSVSWYQQTPGQGLQFLFEYFSETQRNKGNFPGRFSGRQFSNSRSEMNVSTLELGDSALYLCASSQDSISYNEQFFGPGTRLTVL.

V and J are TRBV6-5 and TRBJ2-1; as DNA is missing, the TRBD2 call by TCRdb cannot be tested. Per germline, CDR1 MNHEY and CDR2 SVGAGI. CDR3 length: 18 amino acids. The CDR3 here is CASSYAHPLAGAYNEQFF.

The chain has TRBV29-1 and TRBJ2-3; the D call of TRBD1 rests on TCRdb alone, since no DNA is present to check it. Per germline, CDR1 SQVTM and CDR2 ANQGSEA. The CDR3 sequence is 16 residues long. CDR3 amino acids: CSVEDQFGGTTDTQYF.

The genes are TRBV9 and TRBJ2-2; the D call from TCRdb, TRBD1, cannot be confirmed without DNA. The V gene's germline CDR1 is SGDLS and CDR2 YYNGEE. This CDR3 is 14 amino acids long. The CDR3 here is CASSEGGGTGELFF.

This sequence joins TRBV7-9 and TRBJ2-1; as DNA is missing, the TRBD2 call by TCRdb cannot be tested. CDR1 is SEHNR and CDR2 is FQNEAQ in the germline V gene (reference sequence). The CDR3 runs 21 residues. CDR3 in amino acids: CASSSPGGSELSGTTYNEQFF. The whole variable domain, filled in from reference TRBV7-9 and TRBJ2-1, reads DTGVSQNPRHKITKRGQNVTFRCDPISEHNRLYWYRQTLGQGPEFLTYFQNEAQLEKSRLLSDRFSAERPKGSFSTLEIQRTEQGDSAMYLCASSSPGGSELSGTTYNEQFFGPGTRLTVL.

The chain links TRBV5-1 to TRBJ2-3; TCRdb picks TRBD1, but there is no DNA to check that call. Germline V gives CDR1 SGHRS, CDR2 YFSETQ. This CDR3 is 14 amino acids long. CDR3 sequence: CASSPWGGADTQYF. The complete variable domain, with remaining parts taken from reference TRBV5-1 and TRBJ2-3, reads KAGVTQTPRYLIKTRGQQVTLSCSPISGHRSVSWYQQTPGQGLQFLFEYFSETQRNKGNFPGRFSGRQFSNSRSEMNVSTLELGDSALYLCASSPWGGADTQYFGPGTRLTVL.

CDR3 region: CASSYSMVGGRAGTGELFF. The chain employs TRBV6-6 and TRBJ2-2; TCRdb names TRBD2, which stays unverified in the absence of DNA. Germline V CDR1 and CDR2: MNHNY, SVGAGI (reference sequence). The CDR3 is 19 residues long.

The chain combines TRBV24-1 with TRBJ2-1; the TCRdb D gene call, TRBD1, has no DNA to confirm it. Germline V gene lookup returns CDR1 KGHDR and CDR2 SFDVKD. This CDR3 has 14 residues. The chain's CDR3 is CATSGPGGYNEQFF.

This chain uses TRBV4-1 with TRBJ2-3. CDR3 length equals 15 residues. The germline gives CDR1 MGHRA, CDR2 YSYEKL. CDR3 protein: CASSQDRKSTDTQYF.

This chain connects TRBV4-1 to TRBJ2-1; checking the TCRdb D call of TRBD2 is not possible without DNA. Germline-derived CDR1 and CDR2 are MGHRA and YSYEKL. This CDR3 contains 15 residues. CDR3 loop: CASSIPPGGHNEQFF.

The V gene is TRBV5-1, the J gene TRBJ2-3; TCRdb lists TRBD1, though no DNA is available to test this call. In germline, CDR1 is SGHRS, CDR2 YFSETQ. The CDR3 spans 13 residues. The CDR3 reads CASSFTTGDTQYF.

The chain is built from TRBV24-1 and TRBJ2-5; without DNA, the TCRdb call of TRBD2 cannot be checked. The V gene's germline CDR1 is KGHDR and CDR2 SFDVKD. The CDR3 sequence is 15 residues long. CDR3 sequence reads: CATSGEGAYQETQYF.

CDR3 amino acids: CSVDLAGEQYF. This chain uses TRBV29-1 with TRBJ2-7. The germline V gene has CDR1 SQVTM and CDR2 ANQGSEA. The CDR3 length is 11 residues.

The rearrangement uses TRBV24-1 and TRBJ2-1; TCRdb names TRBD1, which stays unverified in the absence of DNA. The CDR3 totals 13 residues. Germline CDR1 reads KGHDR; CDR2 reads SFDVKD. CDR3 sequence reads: CATSESRGHEQFF.

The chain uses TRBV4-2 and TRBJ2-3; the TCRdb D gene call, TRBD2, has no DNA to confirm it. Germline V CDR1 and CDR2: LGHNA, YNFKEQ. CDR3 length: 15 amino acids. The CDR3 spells CASSPRVQVTDTQYF.

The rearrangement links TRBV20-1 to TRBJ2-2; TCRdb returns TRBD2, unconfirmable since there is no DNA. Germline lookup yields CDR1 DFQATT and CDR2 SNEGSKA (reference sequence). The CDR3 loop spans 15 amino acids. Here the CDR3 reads CSAKASGRETGELFF.

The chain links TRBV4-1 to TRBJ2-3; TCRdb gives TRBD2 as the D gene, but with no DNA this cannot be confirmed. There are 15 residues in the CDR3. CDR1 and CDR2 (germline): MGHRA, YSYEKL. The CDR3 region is CASSQDDRDFGTQYF.

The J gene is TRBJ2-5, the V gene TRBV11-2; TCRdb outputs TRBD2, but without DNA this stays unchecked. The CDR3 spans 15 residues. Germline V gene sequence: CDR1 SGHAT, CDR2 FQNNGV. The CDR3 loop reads CASSLGGSFQETQYF.

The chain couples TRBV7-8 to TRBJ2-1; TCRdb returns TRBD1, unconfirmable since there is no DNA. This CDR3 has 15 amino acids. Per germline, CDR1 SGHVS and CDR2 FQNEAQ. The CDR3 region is CASSLPGQGGNEQFF.

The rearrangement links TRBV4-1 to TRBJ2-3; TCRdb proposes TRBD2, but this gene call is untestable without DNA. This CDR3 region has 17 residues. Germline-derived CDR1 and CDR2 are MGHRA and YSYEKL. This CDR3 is CASSPPPAGVGKDTQYF.

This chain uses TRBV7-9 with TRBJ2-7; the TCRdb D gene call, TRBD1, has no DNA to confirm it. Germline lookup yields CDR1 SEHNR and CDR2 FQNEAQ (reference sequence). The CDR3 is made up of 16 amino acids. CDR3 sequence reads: CASSLVGDRGSYEQYF.